These 10 T cell receptor beta chains were sequenced from one sample in a study of blood T cell repertoires in COVID-19. Method: immunoSEQ multiplex PCR; TCRdb's copy keeps in-frame clones and lacks some. The table includes approximately 200,000 clones, around 90% detected once. The sequencing sample was made of PBMCs or T cells enriched from blood (not recorded which). These receptors all come from a woman under 40 who had been exposed to COVID-19.

This chain connects TRBV2 to TRBJ1-5, with TRBD1 as a possible D gene (5 bases). Germline loops: CDR1 SNHLY, CDR2 FYNNEI. This CDR3 spans 14 amino acids. V was shortened by 3 bases and J by 7 bases, with 13 bases between the two germline ends. In DNA form, the CDR3 reads TGTGCCAGCAGTGAGGGGGGAAGACGGCAGCCCCAGCATTTT. Its protein product is CASSEGGRRQPQHF.

Comment on this clone: The sample holds other DNA sequences that translate to the same CDR3. The gene calls are TRBV4-1 and TRBJ1-5; tentative D call: TRBD1 (5 bases). V was pared by 0 bases and J by 5 bases, with 5 bases between. Germline V gene data show CDR1 as MGHRA and CDR2 as YSYEKL. CDR3 length: 13 amino acids. The CDR3 loop reads CASSQDRDQPQHF. The CDR3 DNA sequence: TGCGCCAGCAGCCAAGACAGGGATCAGCCCCAGCATTTT.

This clone occurred a few times. The chain combines TRBV30 with TRBJ1-4, with TRBD1 matching over 11 bases. There are 12 residues in the CDR3. Germline lookup yields CDR1 GTSNPN and CDR2 SVGIG (reference sequence). V was pared by 8 bases and J by 8 bases, with 4 bases of the junction left unmatched. CDR3 sequence (DNA): TGTGCCGGACAGGGGGCCCGAGAAAAACTGTTTTTT. Amino acid sequence: CAGQGAREKLFF.

J is TRBJ2-1 and V is TRBV2; 14 nucleotides align to TRBD2. The ends lost 5 bases at V and 7 bases at J; junction bases unmatched: 7. Germline values: CDR1 SNHLY, CDR2 FYNNEI. This CDR3 has 16 amino acids. The CDR3 region is CASSPGTSGSWNEQFF. In nucleotides, the CDR3 is TGTGCCAGCAGTCCCGGGACTAGCGGGAGTTGGAATGAGCAGTTCTTC.

This clone turned up a few times. In DNA form, the CDR3 reads TGTGCCAGCAGCTTAGGATGGGACACAAATTCACCCCTCCACTTT. Translation gives CASSLGWDTNSPLHF. This chain connects TRBV7-9 to TRBJ1-6; weak D call: TRBD1 (6 bases). CDR3 size: 15 residues. Trimming shortened V by 1 base and J by 7 bases, and 11 bases separated the two germline ends. CDR1 SEHNR and CDR2 FQNEAQ come from the germline V gene (reference sequence). The complete variable domain, with remaining parts taken from reference TRBV7-9 and TRBJ1-6, reads DTGVSQNPRHKITKRGQNVTFRCDPISEHNRLYWYRQTLGQGPEFLTYFQNEAQLEKSRLLSDRFSAERPKGSFSTLEIQRTEQGDSAMYLCASSLGWDTNSPLHFGNGTRLTVT.

This chain joins TRBV19 and TRBJ2-7; tentatively, D is TRBD1 (6 bases). Germline CDR1 LNHDA, CDR2 SQIVND (reference sequence). The CDR3 is 13 amino acids. V lost 5 bases to trimming and J lost 3 bases, with 11 bases between them. CDR3 DNA: TGTGCCAGTAGTCCTCAGGGGATCTACGAGCAGTACTTC. It codes for CASSPQGIYEQYF.

The table lists this clone with a few counts. The chain carries TRBV5-4 and TRBJ1-5; no definite D call. Trimming shortened V by 1 base and J by 2 bases, and 10 bases separated the two germline ends. CDR1 SGHNT and CDR2 YYREEE come from the germline V gene (reference sequence). This CDR3 comprises 15 residues. The CDR3: CASSLSGSGNQPQHF. The CDR3 nucleotides read TGTGCCAGCAGCTTGTCCGGGTCTGGCAATCAGCCCCAGCATTTT.

This rearrangement joins TRBV30 to TRBJ1-1; D unclear. Per the germline V gene, CDR1 is GTSNPN and CDR2 is SVGIG (reference sequence). The CDR3 loop spans 13 amino acids. The V and J ends lost 0 bases and 7 bases respectively, with 12 bases between them. This chain's CDR3 is CAWSVLGKGEAFF. CDR3 bases: TGTGCCTGGAGTGTACTAGGGAAAGGTGAAGCTTTCTTT.

V gene TRBV5-4 combines with J gene TRBJ1-5; possible D gene TRBD1, 5 bases. The germline CDR1 and CDR2 sequences are SGHNT and YYREEE (reference sequence). This CDR3 is built from 15 residues. V lost 4 bases and J lost 3, with 14 bases in between. The CDR3 coding sequence is TGTGCCAGCAGCGCCGGGACTCTTCCCAATCAGCCCCAGCATTTT. Amino acids: CASSAGTLPNQPQHF.

This chain connects TRBV11-3 to TRBJ2-1; tentatively, D is TRBD2 (6 bases). Trimming took off 6 bases at V and 2 bases at J, with 14 bases between the two ends. This CDR3 is 15 amino acids long. Germline V lookup: CDR1 SGHNT, CDR2 YENEEA. CDR3 protein: CASSARTKTYNEQFF. CDR3 nucleotide sequence: TGTGCCAGCAGTGCTCGGACTAAAACCTACAATGAGCAGTTCTTC.